What follows are 19 T cell receptor beta chains derived from one specimen sequenced in a study of blood T cell repertoires in COVID-19. Assay: immunoSEQ multiplex PCR; the TCRdb copy retains only in-frame clones and omits some. The table includes roughly 180,000 clones, roughly 81% detected once. The sample taken for sequencing was peripheral blood. The receptors were sampled from a woman older than 75 with COVID-19, enrolled during active disease.

This clone showed up just a few times. V and J are TRBV19 and TRBJ1-2; no definite D call. CDR1 is LNHDA, CDR2 SQIVND, per germline (reference sequence). The CDR3 contains 13 residues. Trimming shortened V by 6 bases and J by 0 bases, and 8 bases separated the two germline ends. CDR3 region: CASSRDSNYGYTF. The DNA of the CDR3 is TGTGCCAGTAGCCGGGATTCTAACTATGGCTACACCTTC.

The V and J genes are TRBV28 and TRBJ2-7, with TRBD1 identical over 7 bases. The junction had 10 bases not matched to a gene; V was cut back by 3 bases and J by 2 bases. This CDR3 is built from 16 residues. CDR1 is MDHEN and CDR2 is SYDVKM in the germline V gene. The CDR3 nucleotides are TGTGCCAGCAGTTTGGCCCCCCCGGGACAGACCTACGAGCAGTACTTC. Translating gives CASSLAPPGQTYEQYF.

This chain joins TRBV18 and TRBJ1-6, with 8 bases matching TRBD1. V lost 3 bases and J lost 7; bases outside the gene matches: 2. Germline CDR1 and CDR2: KGHSH and LQKENI. The CDR3 consists of 14 residues. In nucleotides, the CDR3 is TGTGCCAGCTCACCGGACAGGGTCAATTCACCCCTCCACTTT. Translated: CASSPDRVNSPLHF.

The CDR3 nucleotides are TGCAGCGTTGCACGGCTAGCGGGAGCCGACGGGGAGCTGTTTTTT. Its protein product is CSVARLAGADGELFF. V is TRBV29-1 and J is TRBJ2-2; 10 nucleotides line up with TRBD2. The V gene's germline CDR1 is SQVTM and CDR2 ANQGSEA. The CDR3 has 15 residues. J lost 7 bases, V lost 4 bases, and 9 bases had no gene match.

The chain couples TRBV9 to TRBJ2-1; 7 nucleotides agree with TRBD2. After removal of 4 bases from V and 2 bases from J, the junction contained 6 bases not matched to a gene. There are 15 residues in the CDR3. Germline CDR1 reads SGDLS; CDR2 reads YYNGEE. The DNA for the CDR3 is TGTGCCAGCAGCCCCGCGGGAGTAACCTACAATGAGCAGTTCTTC. This translates into CASSPAGVTYNEQFF.

J is TRBJ2-7 and V is TRBV7-9, with TRBD2 identical over 10 bases. The CDR3 has 17 residues. Trimming removed 1 base from V and 3 bases from J; junction bases left unmatched: 9. Germline V lookup: CDR1 SEHNR, CDR2 FQNEAQ (reference sequence). Written as DNA, the CDR3 is TGTGCCAGCAGCTTAGATTTAGCGGGAGGCAAACTCTACGAGCAGTACTTC. Translation gives CASSLDLAGGKLYEQYF.

This chain joins TRBV5-4 and TRBJ1-2; 9 bases fit TRBD1. The CDR3 spans 15 residues. The germline gives CDR1 SGHNT, CDR2 YYREEE (reference sequence). The V and J ends lost 3 bases and 3 bases, in that order; junction bases with no gene match: 6. In nucleotides, the CDR3 is TGTGCCAGCAGCTCACCACAGGGGGCTGACTATGGCTACACCTTC. Translating it yields CASSSPQGADYGYTF.

This rearrangement joins TRBV5-1 to TRBJ2-3; maybe TRBD2 (5 bases). The V gene lost 6 bases and the J gene lost 6 bases, with 20 bases spanning the gap. This CDR3 is 15 amino acids long. The V gene's germline CDR1 is SGHRS and CDR2 YFSETQ. CDR3 DNA: TGCGCCAGCAAACTAACTGACCTGTTAGCGGATACGCAGTATTTT. This gives the protein CASKLTDLLADTQYF.

V and J are TRBV6-2 or TRBV6-3 and TRBJ1-2; the D gene is possibly TRBD1 (6 bases). Trimming pared 5 bases from V and 3 bases from J, leaving 10 bases between. The CDR3 extends over 13 amino acids. CDR1 is MNHEY, CDR2 SVGEGT, per germline. In DNA, the CDR3 is TGTGCCAGCAGTCCACAGGGTGACTATGGCTACACCTTC. This translates into CASSPQGDYGYTF.

This clone was observed once. Written as DNA, the CDR3 is TGTGCCAGCAGTCCCCCAGGGGGCGGACGCGGGGAGCTGTTTTTT. It is translated as CASSPPGGGRGELFF. The chain has TRBV28 and TRBJ2-2; 8 positions agree with TRBD1. This CDR3 spans 15 amino acids. Germline loops: CDR1 MDHEN, CDR2 SYDVKM. V dropped 5 bases and J dropped 7; count of bases not matched to a gene: 9.

The chain recombines TRBV5-1 with TRBJ2-3; the D gene is possibly TRBD2 (5 bases). Trimming pared 4 bases from V and 2 bases from J, leaving 14 bases between. Germline V gives CDR1 SGHRS, CDR2 YFSETQ. The CDR3 totals 15 residues. The CDR3 nucleotides are TGCGCCAGCAGCAGGTCGGGAAGCTTCACAGATACGCAGTATTTT. This translates into CASSRSGSFTDTQYF.

The chain employs TRBV18 and TRBJ2-1; 11 bases line up with TRBD1. CDR3 length: 16 residues. Trimming at V came to 3 bases and at J to 7 bases, leaving 8 bases not matched to a gene. The germline V gene has CDR1 KGHSH and CDR2 LQKENI. CDR3 residues: CASSPGTGGTWNEQFF. CDR3 DNA sequence: TGTGCCAGCTCACCTGGGACAGGGGGAACTTGGAATGAGCAGTTCTTC.

This clone was observed a single time. This CDR3 reads CASSLGQGGNYGYTF. The CDR3 nucleotides read TGTGCCAGCAGCTTGGGACAGGGTGGGAACTATGGCTACACCTTC. The V and J genes are TRBV7-9 and TRBJ1-2; 9 nucleotides match TRBD1. Germline-derived CDR1 and CDR2 are SEHNR and FQNEAQ (reference sequence). The CDR3 covers 15 residues. V was clipped by 3 bases and J by 2 bases; unmatched bases: 4.

The CDR3 here is CASSRESSYEQYF. As DNA, the CDR3 is TGTGCCAGCTCACGAGAGAGCTCCTACGAGCAGTACTTC. The rearrangement joins TRBV18 to TRBJ2-7, with D unclear. In germline, CDR1 is KGHSH, CDR2 LQKENI. Deletions cut 4 bases from V and 0 bases from J, with 7 bases between. The CDR3 sequence is 13 residues long.

This clone was seen a single time. This chain connects TRBV30 to TRBJ2-1; 8 nucleotides align to TRBD1. CDR1 and CDR2 from the germline V gene are GTSNPN and SVGIG (reference sequence). Unmatched junction bases numbered 13, after V lost 8 bases and J lost 4 bases. This CDR3 has 15 amino acids. The CDR3: CAGNRDRLSYNEQFF. Here the CDR3 DNA reads TGTGCCGGGAACCGGGACAGGCTATCATACAATGAGCAGTTCTTC.

J is TRBJ1-2 and V is TRBV27, with D possibly being TRBD1 (5 bases). V lost 0 bases to trimming and J lost 5 bases, with 10 bases between them. The CDR3 covers 14 residues. Germline assignment: CDR1 MNHEY and CDR2 SMNVEV (reference sequence). CDR3 sequence reads: CASSLSRQIYGYTF. In nucleotides, the CDR3 is TGTGCCAGCAGTTTATCGCGACAGATTTATGGCTACACCTTC.

The chain has TRBV11-3 and TRBJ1-2; 8 bases agree with TRBD1. Unmatched junction bases numbered 4, after V lost 1 base and J lost 3 bases. The germline CDR1 and CDR2 sequences are SGHNT and YENEEA. The CDR3 runs 15 residues. The DNA of the CDR3 is TGTGCCAGCAGCTTAGGGACAGGGTCTGACTATGGCTACACCTTC. This sequence encodes CASSLGTGSDYGYTF.

This chain connects TRBV5-1 to TRBJ2-1; D is perhaps TRBD2 (6 bases). The CDR3 loop spans 15 amino acids. CDR1 is SGHRS and CDR2 is YFSETQ in the germline V gene. Trimming removed 0 bases from V and 9 bases from J, with 16 bases in between. Written as DNA, the CDR3 is TGCGCCAGCAGCTTGGGCGGGACTGGGCCGGGTGAGCAGTTCTTC. It specifies CASSLGGTGPGEQFF.

The chain's CDR3 is CASSPGHRSDEQYF. CDR3 nucleotide sequence: TGCGCCAGCAGCCCGGGACACAGATCAGACGAGCAGTACTTC. V and J are TRBV5-1 and TRBJ2-7; D is perhaps TRBD1 (6 bases). The CDR3 runs to 14 residues. Germline CDR1 reads SGHRS; CDR2 reads YFSETQ. V shed 4 bases and J shed 5 bases, with 16 bases lying between them.